Each of the 17 T cell receptor beta chains below was sequenced from the same sample in a study of CD8+ T cells in alopecia areata. TCR sequencing used cDNA made by reverse transcription of extracted RNA. Repertoires were generated with immunoSEQ multiplex PCR, while TCRdb's copy carries only in-frame clones and drops some. There are 65,000 to 70,000 clones in the sample; roughly 61% occur only once, and around a sixth lies in the top ten. The source was CD8+ T cells sorted from blood, collected at week 0. All receptors come from a human donor with alopecia areata.

V is TRBV23-1 and J is TRBJ2-3; 7 bases match TRBD1. Being an ORF, TRBV23-1 has a function that is uncertain. The CDR3 is 16 residues long. J was trimmed by 2 bases and V by 3 bases; bases with no gene match: 8. The CDR3 is CASSHGTEEDTDTQYF. The CDR3, as DNA: TGCGCCAGCAGTCATGGGACAGAGGAAGACACAGATACGCAGTATTTT.

A few counts support this clone. The chain has TRBV5-1 and TRBJ1-1; D is perhaps TRBD1 (6 bases). The CDR3 contains 16 residues. Trimming stripped 3 bases from V and 4 bases from J, with 19 bases between. Germline assignment: CDR1 SGHRS and CDR2 YFSETQ. CDR3 coding DNA: TGCGCCAGCAGCTCGGGAGAGAGTTTACAGGGCACTGAAGCTTTCTTT. Its translation: CASSSGESLQGTEAFF. Full variable domain (remainder filled in from reference TRBV5-1 and TRBJ1-1): KAGVTQTPRYLIKTRGQQVTLSCSPISGHRSVSWYQQTPGQGLQFLFEYFSETQRNKGNFPGRFSGRQFSNSRSEMNVSTLELGDSALYLCASSSGESLQGTEAFFGQGTRLTVV.

The V and J genes are TRBV21-1 and TRBJ2-5; the D call of TRBD2 is as the table states it, not checked on the DNA. TRBV21-1 is an annotated pseudogene. The CDR3 has 15 residues. The CDR3 spells CASSITSGRGETQYF. As DNA, the CDR3 is TGTGCCAGCAGCATCACTAGCGGGAGGGGGGAGACCCAGTACTTC.

J is TRBJ2-2 and V is TRBV9; weak D call: TRBD1 (6 bases). CDR3 length: 13 residues. V was trimmed by 10 bases and J by 4 bases, leaving 14 bases between them. Germline values: CDR1 SGDLS, CDR2 YYNGEE. In nucleotides, the CDR3 is TGTGCCGGGGAAGGGGGAAGCACCGGGGAGCTGTTTTTT. Translated, it gives CAGEGGSTGELFF.

Only a few counts were recorded for this clone. This chain connects TRBV15 to TRBJ2-7; tentatively, D is TRBD1 (5 bases). CDR3 length: 14 residues. CDR1 and CDR2 (germline): LNHNV, YYDKDF (reference sequence). V lost 0 bases and J lost 6, with 12 bases in between. The CDR3 loop reads CATSRDGQGGEQYF. The CDR3 region has the DNA TGTGCCACCAGCAGAGATGGGCAGGGCGGCGAGCAGTACTTC.

The gene calls are TRBV29-1 and TRBJ1-1; 9 nucleotides align to TRBD1. The junction had 5 bases not matched to a gene; V was cut back by 4 bases and J by 2 bases. The germline V gene encodes CDR1 SQVTM and CDR2 ANQGSEA. CDR3 length: 14 amino acids. The CDR3: CSVAGQGSNTEAFF. The CDR3 DNA reads TGCAGCGTTGCGGGACAGGGAAGTAACACTGAAGCTTTCTTT.

The chain joins TRBV5-6 to TRBJ1-2; D is unclear. The CDR3 is 15 amino acids. Trimming took 0 bases from V and 0 from J, leaving 9 bases between them. Germline V gene lookup returns CDR1 SGHDT and CDR2 YYEEEE. CDR3 residues: CASSLVRGANYGYTF. Here the CDR3 DNA reads TGTGCCAGCAGCTTGGTCCGCGGGGCTAACTATGGCTACACCTTC.

This clone was detected once. This sequence joins TRBV30 and TRBJ1-1; 7 bases align to TRBD1. Trimming cost V 0 bases and J 3 bases; bases outside gene matches: 7. The CDR3 is 15 amino acids. Germline loops: CDR1 GTSNPN, CDR2 SVGIG (reference sequence). CDR3 residues: CAWSVQGPGDTEAFF. The CDR3 DNA sequence: TGTGCCTGGAGTGTACAGGGGCCTGGGGACACTGAAGCTTTCTTT. Based on the CDR3 plus reference TRBV30 and TRBJ1-1, the full variable domain is SQTIHQWPATLVQPVGSPLSLECTVEGTSNPNLYWYRQAAGRGLQLLFYSVGIGQISSEVPQNLSASRPQDRQFILSSKKLLLSDSGFYLCAWSVQGPGDTEAFFGQGTRLTVV.

The V call is TRBV9, the J call TRBJ2-5; 10 bases map to TRBD2. V lost 0 bases, J lost 4 bases, and 3 bases stayed unmatched. This CDR3 region has 15 residues. Germline V gene lookup returns CDR1 SGDLS and CDR2 YYNGEE. In nucleotides, the CDR3 is TGTGCCAGCAGCGTAGGGGCTAGCGGGAGAGAGACCCAGTACTTC. This codes for CASSVGASGRETQYF.

This clone appeared a few times. CDR3 nucleotide sequence: TGCGCCAGCAGCTTGGAGGGTCTCTCCTACGAGCAGTACTTC. Protein: CASSLEGLSYEQYF. The V gene is TRBV5-1, the J gene TRBJ2-7, with D hard to call. The V end lost 0 bases, the J end lost 0 bases, and 7 bases lay between the germline ends. This CDR3 has 14 amino acids. CDR1 is SGHRS and CDR2 is YFSETQ in the germline V gene.

The rearrangement uses TRBV5-4 and TRBJ1-2; TRBD1 aligns across 10 bases. J gave up 4 bases and V 1 base, and 13 bases lay outside the gene matches. Germline CDR1 reads SGHNT; CDR2 reads YYREEE (reference sequence). The CDR3 covers 18 residues. The CDR3 spells CASSLRGVDRGRGYGYTF. Here the CDR3 DNA reads TGTGCCAGCAGCTTGCGGGGGGTCGACAGGGGGCGAGGCTATGGCTACACCTTC. Full variable domain (rest looked up from reference TRBV5-4 and TRBJ1-2): ETGVTQSPTHLIKTRGQQVTLRCSSQSGHNTVSWYQQALGQGPQFIFQYYREEENGRGNFPPRFSGLQFPNYSSELNVNALELDDSALYLCASSLRGVDRGRGYGYTFGSGTRLTVV.

This clone has only a few counts. The rearrangement joins TRBV7-2 to TRBJ2-4; D perhaps matches TRBD2 (5 bases). Trimming took 1 base from V and 15 from J, leaving 13 bases between them. Germline V gene lookup returns CDR1 SGHTA and CDR2 FQGNSA. The CDR3 runs 12 residues. CDR3 DNA: TGTGCCAGCAGCTTAGTACTAGGCACGCTGTACTTC. Amino acid sequence: CASSLVLGTLYF. Full variable domain (outside the CDR3, taken from reference TRBV7-2 and TRBJ2-4): GAGVSQSPSNKVTEKGKDVELRCDPISGHTALYWYRQSLGQGLEFLIYFQGNSAPDKSGLPSDRFSAERTGGSVSTLTIQRTQQEDSAVYLCASSLVLGTLYFGAGTRLSVL.

The chain employs TRBV14 and TRBJ2-1; D remains unclear. This CDR3 spans 13 amino acids. V was pared by 6 bases and J by 1 base, with 7 bases between. The germline V gene has CDR1 SGHDN and CDR2 FVKESK. CDR3 sequence (DNA): TGTGCCAGCAGTAGACCGTCCTACAATGAGCAGTTCTTC. Its protein product is CASSRPSYNEQFF.

The CDR3, as DNA: TGTGCCAGCAGCTTAGAGGGGGGCCCAAACAATGAGCAGTTCTTC. Its protein is CASSLEGGPNNEQFF. The chain combines TRBV9 with TRBJ2-1; TRBD1 or TRBD2 may be the D gene (6 bases each). The CDR3 runs to 15 residues. CDR1 and CDR2 (germline): SGDLS, YYNGEE. V shed 4 bases and J shed 5 bases, with 16 bases lying between them.

There are a few counts of this clone. V and J are TRBV4-3 and TRBJ1-6, with D unclear. Germline V lookup: CDR1 LGHNA, CDR2 YSLEER. CDR3 length: 15 amino acids. V was shortened by 0 bases and J by 10 bases, with 13 bases between the two germline ends. This CDR3 is CASSQDRGEGSPLHF. CDR3 nucleotides: TGCGCCAGCAGCCAAGATCGGGGAGAGGGATCACCCCTCCACTTT.

The gene calls are TRBV29-1 and TRBJ1-2, with a possible D match to TRBD1 (5 bases). This CDR3 is built from 12 residues. With 7 bases removed from V and 3 bases from J, the gap between germline ends came to 12 bases. Germline CDR1 is SQVTM and CDR2 is ANQGSEA. This CDR3 is CSALRADYGYTF. Here the CDR3 DNA reads TGCAGCGCGCTCAGGGCTGACTATGGCTACACCTTC. Based on the CDR3 plus reference TRBV29-1 and TRBJ1-2, the full variable domain is SAVISQKPSRDICQRGTSLTIQCQVDSQVTMMFWYRQQPGQSLTLIATANQGSEATYESGFVIDKFPISRPNLTFSTLTVSNMSPEDSSIYLCSALRADYGYTFGSGTRLTVV.

This clone was seen a few times. The V and J genes are TRBV25-1 and TRBJ2-6, with a tentative D call TRBD2 (5 bases). The CDR3 covers 18 residues. Germline V gene lookup returns CDR1 MGHDK and CDR2 SYGVNS. The V gene lost 1 base and the J gene lost 0 bases, with 13 bases spanning the gap. CDR3 residues: CASSESPGSASGANVLTF. The CDR3, as DNA: TGTGCCAGCAGTGAATCACCGGGTAGCGCCTCTGGGGCCAACGTCCTGACTTTC. The full variable domain, its missing parts supplied by reference TRBV25-1 and TRBJ2-6, is EADIYQTPRYLVIGTGKKITLECSQTMGHDKMYWYQQDPGMELHLIHYSYGVNSTEKGDLSSESTVSRIRTEHFPLTLESARPSHTSQYLCASSESPGSASGANVLTFGAGSRLTVL.